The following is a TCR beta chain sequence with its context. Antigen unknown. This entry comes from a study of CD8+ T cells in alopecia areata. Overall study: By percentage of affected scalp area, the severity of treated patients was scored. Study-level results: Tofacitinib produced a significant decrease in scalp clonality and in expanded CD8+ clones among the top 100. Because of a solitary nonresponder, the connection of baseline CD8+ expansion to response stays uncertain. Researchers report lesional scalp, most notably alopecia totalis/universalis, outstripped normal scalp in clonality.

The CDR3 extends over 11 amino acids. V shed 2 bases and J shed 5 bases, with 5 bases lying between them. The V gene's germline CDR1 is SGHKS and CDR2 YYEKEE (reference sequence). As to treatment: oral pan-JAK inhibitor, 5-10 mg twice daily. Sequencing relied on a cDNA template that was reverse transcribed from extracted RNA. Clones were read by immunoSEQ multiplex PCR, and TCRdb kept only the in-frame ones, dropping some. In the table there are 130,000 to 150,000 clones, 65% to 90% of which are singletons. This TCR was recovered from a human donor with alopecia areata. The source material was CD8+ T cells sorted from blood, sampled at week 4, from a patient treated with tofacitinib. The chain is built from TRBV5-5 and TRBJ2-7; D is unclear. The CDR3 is CASSFSDEQYF. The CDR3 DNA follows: TGTGCCAGCAGCTTTTCCGACGAGCAGTACTTC.